This TCR beta chain was sequenced in a study of OX40 agonist ivuxolimab in advanced cancers. Germline values: CDR1 SNHLY, CDR2 FYNNEI. There are 13 residues in the CDR3. V dropped 6 bases and J dropped 9; count of bases not matched to a gene: 7. A note on this clone: The antigen is not known.

Study outcomes and limitations: In the 0.1 to 3.0 mg/kg range, CD4+ and CD8+ blood T cells had expanded clonally by week 6.

Clones were sequenced by immunoSEQ multiplex PCR, and TCRdb holds only the in-frame ones, with some missing. Among thousands of clones listed, around 93% were seen once. The TCR comes from an adult with an advanced solid tumor such as melanoma, head and neck, liver or kidney cancer. J is TRBJ1-5 and V is TRBV2; 8 bases fit TRBD1. Sequenced material: CD4+ or CD8+ T cells sorted from blood, taken in a trial of the OX40 agonist ivuxolimab. The CDR3 here is CASSSGGERPQHF. CDR3 coding DNA: TGTGCCAGCAGCTCAGGGGGCGAGAGGCCCCAGCATTTT.